These T cell receptor beta chains were read from a single sample in a study of shared clonotypes between healthy human individuals. Produced via immunoSEQ multiplex PCR; TCRdb's table is partial and in-frame only. The sample has some 200,000 clones, 65% to 70% seen once. Sequencing was carried out using memory CD4+ T cells sorted from blood. These receptors came from a man aged 25-45 years in good health. The CDR3 runs from the conserved cysteine through the conserved F or W. A D gene is named only where the DNA matches it firmly. Only some rows state a clone size, as once, few, many or a class for expanded clones.

J gene	clone size	V gene	D gene	CDR3 protein	CDR3 DNA
TRBJ2-7	NA	TRBV7-2	NA	CASSPRGWGVSSYEQYF	TGTGCCAGCAGCCCCCGGGGATGGGGGGTCAGCTCCTACGAGCAGTACTTC
TRBJ2-1	once	TRBV7-2	TRBD2	CASSLAASGSSYNEQFF	TGTGCCAGCAGCTTAGCTGCTAGCGGGAGCTCCTACAATGAGCAGTTCTTC
TRBJ1-2	NA	TRBV5-8	NA	CASSWRGTAQGYGYTF	TGTGCCAGCAGCTGGAGGGGGACGGCCCAAGGCTATGGCTACACCTTC
TRBJ2-1	many	TRBV9	NA	CASSVEGFSSYNEQFF	TGTGCCAGCAGCGTAGAGGGTTTTAGCTCCTACAATGAGCAGTTCTTC
TRBJ1-1	once	TRBV6-6	NA	CASSYRGVETEAFF	TGTGCCAGCAGTTATAGGGGGGTGGAAACTGAAGCTTTCTTT
TRBJ2-5	NA	TRBV10-1	TRBD2	CASSGRSGIVKRKTQYF	TGCGCCAGCAGTGGGAGGAGCGGGATTGTCAAAAGGAAGACCCAGTACTTC
TRBJ2-6	NA	TRBV28	NA	CASSFEHSGANVLTF	TGTGCCAGCAGTTTTGAGCACTCTGGGGCCAACGTCCTGACTTTC
TRBJ2-5	NA	TRBV7-8	TRBD1	CASTTRWDSRETQYF	TGTGCCAGCACCACGCGGTGGGACAGTCGGGAGACCCAGTACTTC
TRBJ2-3	NA	TRBV14	NA	CASSRRTTDTQYF	TGTGCCAGCAGCCGCAGGACCACAGATACGCAGTATTTT
TRBJ2-7	NA	TRBV27	TRBD2	CASSLRTSGTLFEQYF	TGTGCCAGCAGTTTACGGACTAGCGGGACCCTTTTTGAGCAGTACTTC
TRBJ2-7	NA	TRBV5-1	NA	CASSLVGEPYEQYF	TGCGCCAGCAGCTTGGTTGGGGAGCCCTACGAGCAGTACTTC
TRBJ2-7	NA	TRBV10-2	TRBD2	CASSEAEPGLAVPYEQYF	TGCGCCAGCAGTGAGGCCGAACCGGGACTAGCGGTGCCCTACGAGCAGTACTTC
TRBJ2-7	NA	TRBV12-5	NA	CASGLVLESGFSYEQYF	TGTGCTAGTGGTTTGGTTTTGGAAAGTGGCTTCTCCTACGAGCAGTACTTC
TRBJ1-2	NA	TRBV7-2	NA	CASSPQTANYGYTF	TGTGCCAGCAGCCCCCAGACAGCTAACTATGGCTACACCTTC
TRBJ2-3	many	TRBV5-1	TRBD2	CASSLGGLAGTDTQYF	TGCGCCAGCAGCTTGGGCGGGCTAGCGGGCACAGATACGCAGTATTTT
TRBJ2-3	NA	TRBV7-2	NA	CASSTSRPASETDTQYF	TGTGCCAGCAGCACATCCCGCCCAGCGTCAGAAACAGATACGCAGTATTTT
TRBJ2-1	NA	TRBV23-1	TRBD1	CASSQSQGGDLTSSYNEQFF	TGCGCCAGCAGTCAATCGCAAGGGGGCGACCTTACCAGCTCCTACAATGAGCAGTTCTTC
TRBJ2-3	NA	TRBV11-2	TRBD1	CASSLGQNTDTQYF	TGTGCCAGCAGCCTGGGACAGAACACAGATACGCAGTATTTT
TRBJ2-1	NA	TRBV9	NA	CASSVQGPSNEQFF	TGTGCCAGCAGCGTACAGGGACCCTCAAATGAGCAGTTCTTC
TRBJ2-7	NA	TRBV18	TRBD1	CASSPGQVEQYF	TGTGCCAGCTCACCAGGACAGGTCGAGCAGTACTTC
TRBJ2-1	once	TRBV7-2	NA	CASSPAGRGHNEQFF	TGTGCCAGCAGTCCCGCAGGGAGAGGGCACAATGAGCAGTTCTTC
TRBJ2-1	few	TRBV7-3	NA	CASSLNHGQNEFF	TGTGCCAGCAGCCTCAACCATGGACAGAATGAGTTCTTC
TRBJ2-2	NA	TRBV19	NA	CASSMAWQTGELFF	TGTGCCAGTAGTATGGCGTGGCAGACCGGGGAGCTGTTTTTT
TRBJ2-7	NA	TRBV10-3	NA	CAITSEVRGPYEQYF	TGTGCCATCACCTCGGAGGTACGAGGGCCCTACGAGCAGTACTTC
TRBJ1-4	NA	TRBV28	NA	CASKITGRGEKLFF	TGTGCCAGCAAAATTACAGGGAGAGGTGAAAAACTGTTTTTT
TRBJ2-7	NA	TRBV9	TRBD1	CASSRTGQVYEQYF	TGTGCCAGCAGTCGCACGGGACAGGTCTACGAGCAGTACTTC
TRBJ2-7	many	TRBV7-2	NA	CASSLGWGLSYEQYF	TGTGCCAGCAGCTTAGGATGGGGCCTCTCCTACGAGCAGTACTTC
TRBJ2-6	few	TRBV19	NA	CASSIPPGAGANVLTF	TGTGCCAGTAGTATACCCCCAGGGGCTGGGGCCAACGTCCTGACTTTC
TRBJ1-1	NA	TRBV7-2	NA	CTSSLALGDGGTEAFF	TGTACCAGCAGCCTAGCGCTAGGGGACGGAGGGACTGAAGCTTTCTTT